This entry lists 15 T cell receptor beta chains sequenced from one sample in a study of CXCR3-negative and CXCR3-positive naive CD8 T cells. Researchers prepared the TRB cDNA libraries using 5' RACE with UMI labels. TCRdb reanalyzed the 5' RACE reads, giving one entry per CDR3 protein sequence and no DNA. This sample's clone table lists over 70,000 distinct CDR3 sequences. The material sequenced was naive CXCR3- CD8+ T cells from blood. Subset in this sample: CD45RO-CCR7+CD27+CD95- naive CD8+ T cells lacking CXCR3 (TNR3-). The receptor source for this set is a human donor in good health. Some clones in this sample may be carry-over from other donors' samples.

CDR3 protein: CASNRASGHNEQFF. The V gene is TRBV9, the J gene TRBJ2-1; the D call from TCRdb, TRBD2, cannot be confirmed without DNA. The CDR3 sequence is 14 residues long. Germline V gene sequence: CDR1 SGDLS, CDR2 YYNGEE.

The chain combines TRBV4-3 with TRBJ2-1; TCRdb reports TRBD2, a call that lacks DNA to check it against. Germline V CDR1 and CDR2: LGHNA, YSLEER. The length of the CDR3 is 16 residues. The CDR3 is CASSQDSSGGYNEQFF.

The chain links TRBV20-1 to TRBJ2-7; TCRdb proposes TRBD2, but this gene call is untestable without DNA. In germline, CDR1 is DFQATT, CDR2 SNEGSKA (reference sequence). The CDR3 has 17 amino acids. The CDR3 sequence is CSARDLGPGLAGYEQYF.

The V and J genes are TRBV29-1 and TRBJ2-5; TCRdb indicates TRBD1, and absent DNA this call remains unverified. This CDR3 is built from 13 residues. CDR1 SQVTM and CDR2 ANQGSEA come from the germline V gene. CDR3 sequence reads: CSVEEGGLETQYF.

The V gene is TRBV20-1, the J gene TRBJ2-1; TCRdb designates TRBD2, a call that cannot be tested without DNA. CDR3 length equals 16 residues. Germline CDR1 and CDR2: DFQATT and SNEGSKA (reference sequence). The CDR3 sequence: CSARDISGTLNNEQFF.

J is TRBJ2-7 and V is TRBV7-3; the TCRdb D gene call, TRBD2, has no DNA to confirm it. CDR1 is SGHTA, CDR2 FQGTGA, per germline. The CDR3 totals 14 residues. The CDR3 spells CASSLRRGDYEQYF.

Here the CDR3 reads CASSQRRGSEQYF. The rearrangement joins TRBV14 to TRBJ2-7. CDR3 length: 13 residues. Per germline, CDR1 SGHDN and CDR2 FVKESK.

The chain employs TRBV6-6 and TRBJ2-7. The CDR3 length is 14 residues. Looked up from germline, CDR1 is MNHNY and CDR2 is SVGAGI (reference sequence). CDR3: CASSYSDLTYEQYF.

The CDR3 loop reads CASSLRQADLGGDTQYF. This chain links TRBV5-1 with TRBJ2-3; with no DNA, the TCRdb D assignment of TRBD1 cannot be verified. The germline CDR1 and CDR2 sequences are SGHRS and YFSETQ. The CDR3 length is 17 residues.

The CDR3 is CASSPNPGTGYYEQYF. The chain is built from TRBV4-2 and TRBJ2-7; there is no DNA to check the TCRdb D call of TRBD1. The CDR3 runs to 16 residues. Germline V gene sequence: CDR1 LGHNA, CDR2 YNFKEQ.

The chain employs TRBV28 and TRBJ2-1. The length of the CDR3 is 12 residues. Germline V lookup: CDR1 MDHEN, CDR2 SYDVKM. The CDR3 region is CASSLIRNEQFF.

The V call is TRBV7-9, the J call TRBJ2-1; TCRdb gives TRBD2 as the D gene, but with no DNA this cannot be confirmed. Germline assignment: CDR1 SEHNR and CDR2 FQNEAQ (reference sequence). This CDR3 spans 17 amino acids. CDR3 region: CASSSTETSRAYNEQFF.

J is TRBJ2-5 and V is TRBV6-5; lacking DNA, the TRBD2 call made by TCRdb goes unchecked. The CDR3 extends over 14 amino acids. Looked up from germline, CDR1 is MNHEY and CDR2 is SVGAGI. The CDR3 here is CASTQAGGQETQYF.

The genes are TRBV6-2 or TRBV6-3 and TRBJ2-5; no DNA is available, so the TRBD2 call from TCRdb remains unchecked. Germline V gene lookup returns CDR1 MNHEY and CDR2 SVGEGT. The CDR3 runs 16 residues. CDR3 residues: CASKGPEDSRLETQYF.

CDR3 loop: CASIQGSHYGYTF. The chain employs TRBV10-1 and TRBJ1-2; the D call from TCRdb, TRBD1, cannot be confirmed without DNA. The CDR3 sequence is 13 residues long. The germline CDR1 and CDR2 sequences are WNHNN and SYGVQD (reference sequence).